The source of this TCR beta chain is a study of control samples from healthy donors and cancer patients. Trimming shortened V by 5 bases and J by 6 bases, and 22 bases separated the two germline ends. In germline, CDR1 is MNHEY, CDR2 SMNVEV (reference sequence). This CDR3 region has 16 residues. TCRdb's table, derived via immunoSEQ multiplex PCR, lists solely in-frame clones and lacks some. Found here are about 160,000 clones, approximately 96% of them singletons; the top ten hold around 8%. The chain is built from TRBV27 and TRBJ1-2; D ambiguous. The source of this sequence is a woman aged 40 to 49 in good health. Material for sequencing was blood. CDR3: CASSQASGLPKHGYTF. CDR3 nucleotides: TGTGCCAGCAGTCAAGCCTCTGGACTACCCAAACATGGCTACACCTTC.